The 8 T cell receptor beta chains given below trace back to one sample, sequenced in a study of early T cells in non-severe SARS-CoV-2 infection. TCRdb reanalysed the 5' RACE reads using MiXCR and keeps one entry per CDR3 protein. The sample lists 40,000 to 50,000 distinct CDR3 sequences; more than 4.5% were seen once. Sequenced here: whole blood, sampled at baseline. These receptors were taken from an adult who was a healthcare worker with PCR-confirmed SARS-CoV-2 infection or an uninfected control (not recorded which).

This clonotype came up many times. This chain connects TRBV6-6 to TRBJ2-1; the match to TRBD2 covers 12 bases. Losses at the gene ends were 5 bases for V and 10 bases for J; bases not matched to a gene: 12. The CDR3 is made up of 16 amino acids. Germline V CDR1 and CDR2: MNHNY, SVGAGI (reference sequence). The CDR3 loop is CASSTPLAGGGREQFF. For the CDR3, the DNA is TGTGCCAGCAGTACGCCACTAGCGGGAGGCGGGAGGGAGCAGTTCTTC.

The sample holds a few counts of this clonotype. This chain connects TRBV28 to TRBJ1-5; D gene uncertain. The CDR3 sequence is 16 residues long. V was shortened by 6 bases and J by 1 base, with 16 bases between the two germline ends. CDR1 is MDHEN, CDR2 SYDVKM, per germline. DNA for the CDR3: TGTGCCAGCAGAACCCCCGCTACCGGGAGCAATCAGCCCCAGCATTTT. It translates to CASRTPATGSNQPQHF.

This clonotype was counted ten times or more. The CDR3 spells CASSLVPLGGNYNSPLHF. For the CDR3, the DNA is TGTGCCAGCAGCTTAGTGCCTCTGGGGGGCAACTATAATTCACCCCTCCACTTT. This chain joins TRBV7-9 and TRBJ1-6, with a weak D call TRBD1 (6 bases). Trimming removed 1 base at V and 3 bases at J, with 16 bases between. CDR1 is SEHNR and CDR2 is FQNEAQ in the germline V gene (reference sequence). The CDR3 loop spans 18 amino acids. Looking up the rest from reference TRBV7-9 and TRBJ1-6 gives the full variable domain: DTGVSQNPRHKITKRGQNVTFRCDPISEHNRLYWYRQTLGQGPEFLTYFQNEAQLEKSRLLSDRFSAERPKGSFSTLEIQRTEQGDSAMYLCASSLVPLGGNYNSPLHFGNGTRLTVT.

The chain joins TRBV29-1 to TRBJ1-1, with TRBD1 matching 7 bases. Germline CDR1 is SQVTM and CDR2 is ANQGSEA. J lost 2 bases, V lost 4 bases, and 4 bases had no gene match. The CDR3 is 13 residues long. The CDR3 DNA reads TGCAGCGTTGCCGGGACAGCCAACACTGAAGCTTTCTTT. Translation gives CSVAGTANTEAFF.

There are many counts of this clonotype. The gene calls are TRBV3-1 and TRBJ2-6; D remains ambiguous. This CDR3 spans 15 amino acids. The V end lost 4 bases, the J end lost 0 bases, and 7 bases lay between the germline ends. The germline CDR1 and CDR2 sequences are LGHDT and YNNKEL (reference sequence). CDR3 bases: TGTGCCAGCAGCCCGACGATCTCTGGGGCCAACGTCCTGACTTTC. Amino acids: CASSPTISGANVLTF.

This clonotype was found many times. The chain joins TRBV7-2 to TRBJ1-1, with 7 bases fitting TRBD1. This CDR3 contains 14 residues. Germline V gives CDR1 SGHTA, CDR2 FQGNSA. J was trimmed by 1 base and V by 5 bases; bases with no gene match: 4. The CDR3 reads CASSRQGPNTEAFF. In DNA form, the CDR3 reads TGTGCCAGCAGCCGACAGGGACCGAACACTGAAGCTTTCTTT.

The V gene is TRBV6-5, the J gene TRBJ1-2; weak D call: TRBD1 (6 bases). The V gene lost 9 bases and the J gene lost 4 bases, with 9 bases spanning the gap. Looked up from germline, CDR1 is MNHEY and CDR2 is SVGAGI. CDR3 length: 11 residues. CDR3 amino acids: CASRDTYGYTF. CDR3 DNA: TGTGCCAGTCGGGACACCTATGGCTACACCTTC.

In its sample, this clonotype was seen many times. The V call is TRBV2, the J call TRBJ2-2, with 8 bases identical to TRBD2. Looked up from germline, CDR1 is SNHLY and CDR2 is FYNNEI. V lost 5 bases, J lost 5 bases, and 7 bases stayed unmatched. The CDR3 covers 15 residues. Written as DNA, the CDR3 is TGTGCCAGCAGTCAGGCTCCTAGCGGGACCGGGGAGCTGTTTTTT. Protein: CASSQAPSGTGELFF.